This entry is about one T cell receptor (beta chain). This specimen belongs to a study of T cell responses to AZD1222 COVID-19 vaccine. Only in-frame clones appear in the TCRdb table, and some are missing; sequencing was by immunoSEQ multiplex PCR. The sample consists of tens of thousands of clones, under 95% of them appearing once. This CDR3 comprises 12 residues. Germline assignment: CDR1 SGHTA and CDR2 FQGNSA. The V gene lost 1 base and the J gene lost 6 bases, with 6 bases spanning the gap. The receptor comes from an adult who received the AZD1222 COVID-19 vaccine. The chain uses TRBV7-2 and TRBJ1-2; D unresolved. The starting material was peripheral blood, obtained 28 days after the second AZD1222 dose. As DNA, the CDR3 is TGTGCCAGCAGCTTAGTCAACCATGGCTACACCTTC. Its protein product is CASSLVNHGYTF.